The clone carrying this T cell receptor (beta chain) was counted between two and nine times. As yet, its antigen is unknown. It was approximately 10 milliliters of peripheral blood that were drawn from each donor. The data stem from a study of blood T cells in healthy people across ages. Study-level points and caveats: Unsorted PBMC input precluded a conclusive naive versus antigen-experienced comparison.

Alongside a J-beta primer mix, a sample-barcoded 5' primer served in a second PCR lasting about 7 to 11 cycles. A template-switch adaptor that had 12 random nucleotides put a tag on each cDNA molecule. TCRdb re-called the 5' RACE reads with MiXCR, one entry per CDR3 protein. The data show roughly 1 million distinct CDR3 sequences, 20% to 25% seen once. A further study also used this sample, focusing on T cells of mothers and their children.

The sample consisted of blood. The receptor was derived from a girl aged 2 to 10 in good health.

CDR3 loop: CASSSTGGLEEKLFF. The CDR3 nucleotides are TGTGCCAGCAGTTCCACAGGGGGCTTAGAAGAAAAACTGTTTTTT. The chain has TRBV12-3 or TRBV12-4 and TRBJ1-4; 9 nucleotides align to TRBD1. The length of the CDR3 is 15 residues. Trimming took 4 bases from V and 8 from J; bases not matched to a gene: 8.